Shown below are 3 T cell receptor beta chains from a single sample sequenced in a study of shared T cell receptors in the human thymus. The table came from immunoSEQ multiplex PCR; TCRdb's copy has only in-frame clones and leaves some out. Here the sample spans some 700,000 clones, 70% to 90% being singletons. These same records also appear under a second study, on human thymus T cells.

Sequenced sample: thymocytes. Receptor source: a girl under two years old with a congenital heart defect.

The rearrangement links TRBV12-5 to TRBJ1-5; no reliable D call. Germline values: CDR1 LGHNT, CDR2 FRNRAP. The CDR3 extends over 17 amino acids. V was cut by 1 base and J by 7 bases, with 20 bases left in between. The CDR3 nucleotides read TGTGCTAGTGGTTTGGATCCGGGGAATCGGTTTTGGCAGCCCCAGCATTTT. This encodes CASGLDPGNRFWQPQHF.

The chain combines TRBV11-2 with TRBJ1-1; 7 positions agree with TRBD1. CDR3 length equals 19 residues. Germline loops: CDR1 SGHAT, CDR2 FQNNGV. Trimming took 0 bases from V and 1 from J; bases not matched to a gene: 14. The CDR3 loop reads CASSLERGRDRVSNTEAFF. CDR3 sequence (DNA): TGTGCCAGCAGCTTAGAGAGGGGGCGAGACAGGGTCTCGAACACTGAAGCTTTCTTT.

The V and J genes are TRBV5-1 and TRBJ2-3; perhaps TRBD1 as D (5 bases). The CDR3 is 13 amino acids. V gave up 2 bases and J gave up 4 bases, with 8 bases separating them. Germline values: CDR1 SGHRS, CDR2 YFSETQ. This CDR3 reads CASSLTGPDTQYF. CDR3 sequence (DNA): TGCGCCAGCAGCTTAACAGGCCCAGATACGCAGTATTTT.